Following are 15 T cell receptor beta chains from one sample sequenced in a study of brain T cells in children with intractable seizures. Time point: blood from clinic visit 5 months post-surgery; TSC patient then seizure free. Generated by immunoSEQ multiplex PCR, the TCRdb table keeps only in-frame clones and is missing some. The table has about 340,000 clones, approximately 93% seen once. The starting material was peripheral blood, obtained about 5 months after surgery. Every receptor here comes from a boy younger than two with tuberous sclerosis and intractable seizures.

This clone was counted once. V is TRBV5-6 and J is TRBJ2-7; 8 bases fit TRBD1. V gave up 0 bases and J gave up 6 bases; unmatched junction bases: 5. The CDR3 totals 14 residues. The V gene's germline CDR1 is SGHDT and CDR2 YYEEEE. CDR3 protein: CASSLDGTGREQYF. CDR3 coding DNA: TGTGCCAGCAGCTTGGACGGGACAGGTCGCGAGCAGTACTTC.

This clone was seen only a few times. J is TRBJ1-2 and V is TRBV27, with D possibly TRBD1 on 6 matching bases. Trimming removed 5 bases at V and 6 bases at J, with 19 bases between. The CDR3 consists of 15 residues. In germline, CDR1 is MNHEY, CDR2 SMNVEV (reference sequence). The CDR3 loop reads CASSPPRAGADGYTF. The CDR3 DNA reads TGTGCCAGCAGTCCTCCCCGGGCGGGGGCCGATGGCTACACCTTC.

This chain connects TRBV6-1 to TRBJ1-1, with D hard to call. Germline CDR1 reads MNHNS; CDR2 reads SASEGT. This CDR3 has 13 amino acids. The V end was cut by 3 bases, the J end by 1 base, with 6 bases between. DNA for the CDR3: TGTGCCAGCAGTGACAACACGAACACTGAAGCTTTCTTT. Translation: CASSDNTNTEAFF.

The CDR3 protein is CASSSGLAGTDNEQFF. The CDR3 region has the DNA TGTGCCAGCAGCTCGGGACTAGCGGGAACCGACAATGAGCAGTTCTTC. This sequence joins TRBV7-9 and TRBJ2-1; 13 bases map to TRBD2. Germline V gene sequence: CDR1 SEHNR, CDR2 FQNEAQ (reference sequence). Unmatched junction bases numbered 5, after V lost 4 bases and J lost 5 bases. The CDR3 runs 16 residues.

The V gene is TRBV24-1, the J gene TRBJ2-1; 11 nucleotides line up with TRBD2. The CDR3 extends over 13 amino acids. Per the germline V gene, CDR1 is KGHDR and CDR2 is SFDVKD. V was pared by 7 bases and J by 5 bases, with 0 bases of the junction left unmatched. The CDR3 nucleotides are TGTGCCACCAGGACTAGCGGGAACAATGAGCAGTTCTTC. Encoded protein: CATRTSGNNEQFF.

This sequence joins TRBV19 and TRBJ1-1; D is undetermined. CDR1 LNHDA and CDR2 SQIVND come from the germline V gene (reference sequence). The CDR3 has 14 residues. V lost 8 bases and J 8 bases, leaving 21 bases between the germline ends. This chain's CDR3 is CASQSREGRSEAFF. The CDR3 coding sequence is TGTGCCAGTCAATCCCGGGAGGGAAGGAGCGAAGCTTTCTTT.

The J gene is TRBJ2-5, the V gene TRBV7-8; D gene ambiguous. Trimming removed 5 bases from V and 2 bases from J, with 3 bases in between. The V gene's germline CDR1 is SGHVS and CDR2 FQNEAQ. The CDR3 consists of 11 residues. CDR3 nucleotides: TGTGCCAGCAGCCGGCAAGAGACCCAGTACTTC. Translation gives CASSRQETQYF.

The rearrangement uses TRBV9 and TRBJ2-3; TRBD1 is a possible D gene (5 bases). Trimming shortened V by 4 bases and J by 2 bases, and 17 bases separated the two germline ends. The length of the CDR3 is 16 residues. The V gene's germline CDR1 is SGDLS and CDR2 YYNGEE. The CDR3 nucleotides are TGTGCCAGCAGCCCCACAGGTCTGCCCTTCACAGATACGCAGTATTTT. Translating it yields CASSPTGLPFTDTQYF.

V gene TRBV7-8 combines with J gene TRBJ2-1; D gene uncertain. The CDR3 loop spans 17 amino acids. Germline V gives CDR1 SGHVS, CDR2 FQNEAQ. The ends were cut back, 0 bases at V and 0 bases at J, with 12 bases in the middle. As DNA, the CDR3 is TGTGCCAGCAGCTTAGCGATTCAGATGAGCTCCTACAATGAGCAGTTCTTC. This encodes CASSLAIQMSSYNEQFF.

The V gene is TRBV19, the J gene TRBJ2-1, with D tentatively TRBD2 (5 bases). Germline values: CDR1 LNHDA, CDR2 SQIVND (reference sequence). Trimming pared 7 bases from V and 0 bases from J, leaving 13 bases between. The CDR3 is 15 residues long. The CDR3 region is CASNTRKGSYNEQFF. The CDR3 bases are TGTGCCAGTAATACTAGGAAAGGCTCCTACAATGAGCAGTTCTTC.

The chain couples TRBV5-1 to TRBJ1-2; no firm D call. The CDR3 has 13 amino acids. V was shortened by 0 bases and J by 8 bases, with 11 bases between the two germline ends. CDR1 and CDR2 from the germline V gene are SGHRS and YFSETQ. CDR3 coding DNA: TGCGCCAGCAGCTTGGGAGGGTTCTCGGGCTACACCTTC. Translation: CASSLGGFSGYTF.

The chain combines TRBV7-2 with TRBJ2-1; 7 bases agree with TRBD1. CDR1 and CDR2 from the germline V gene are SGHTA and FQGNSA. The CDR3 extends over 15 amino acids. V lost 5 bases and J lost 3; bases outside the gene matches: 7. In DNA, the CDR3 is TGTGCCAGCAGCCCGGGACAGAGAGACTACAATGAGCAGTTCTTC. Residues: CASSPGQRDYNEQFF.

The rearrangement links TRBV6-5 to TRBJ2-1; D is possibly TRBD1 (5 bases). The V and J ends lost 7 bases and 5 bases respectively, with 15 bases between them. The germline V gene encodes CDR1 MNHEY and CDR2 SVGAGI. The CDR3 spans 14 residues. CDR3 sequence: CASTRWGSDNEQFF. The CDR3 DNA reads as TGTGCCAGCACTAGGTGGGGCTCAGACAATGAGCAGTTCTTC.

The V call is TRBV4-2, the J call TRBJ1-1; tentative D call: TRBD1 (5 bases). The CDR3 consists of 20 residues. Trimming took off 0 bases at V and 3 bases at J, with 26 bases between the two ends. The germline CDR1 and CDR2 sequences are LGHNA and YNFKEQ. CDR3 sequence reads: CASSQDRGAGKLKRDTEAFF. The CDR3, as DNA: TGTGCCAGCAGCCAAGACCGTGGGGCAGGGAAATTAAAGCGAGACACTGAAGCTTTCTTT.

The V and J genes are TRBV12-5 and TRBJ1-1, with 8 bases lining up with TRBD1. The CDR3 totals 16 residues. The J segment lost 3 bases and the V segment lost 6 bases, leaving 12 bases of the junction unmatched. Germline-derived CDR1 and CDR2 are LGHNT and FRNRAP. For the CDR3, the DNA is TGTGCTAGTGGGTATACAGGGGGTATCAGGGACACTGAAGCTTTCTTT. It codes for CASGYTGGIRDTEAFF.